A single sample gave rise to the 6 T cell receptor beta chains below, sequenced in a study of CD8 T cells in Susac syndrome (dated by TCRdb to between 2019 and 2020). Libraries were built with the immunoSEQ multiplex PCR assay. RNA was extracted using the RNeasy kit, and about 0.45 to 1 ug of the RNA was reverse transcribed with random hexamers. Using fastp at Q25 and MiXCR, TCRdb reprocessed the public reads and kept productive beta chains. CDR3 protein duplicates are merged, each entry listing the most common genes and DNA. Within this sample are roughly 150,000 distinct CDR3 sequences, with approximately 93% of them counted one time only. The ten largest make up 0.075% to 0.095% of the sample. The sequencing input was CD4+ T cells from PBMCs. The receptors derive from a human donor with multiple sclerosis.

The chain combines TRBV7-9 with TRBJ2-3; D is unresolved. Germline CDR1 and CDR2: SEHNR and FQNEAQ (reference sequence). V shed 3 bases and J shed 4 bases, with 14 bases lying between them. The CDR3 loop spans 15 amino acids. CDR3 in DNA: TGTGCCAGCAGCTTTCTAGGAGTAGCAGCAGATACGCAGTATTTT. It codes for CASSFLGVAADTQYF.

The chain combines TRBV12-5 with TRBJ2-1, with TRBD2 matching over 10 bases. Per the germline V gene, CDR1 is LGHNT and CDR2 is FRNRAP. The V gene end was trimmed by 1 base and the J gene end by 15 bases; junction bases not matched to a gene: 9. The CDR3 is made up of 14 amino acids. The CDR3 loop reads CASGLDGLAAYLFF. DNA for the CDR3: TGTGCTAGTGGTTTGGACGGACTAGCGGCCTATCTGTTCTTC.

V gene TRBV7-2 combines with J gene TRBJ2-5; D gene unclear. This CDR3 has 14 residues. Per germline, CDR1 SGHTA and CDR2 FQGNSA. The V end lost 2 bases, the J end lost 2 bases, and 9 bases lay between the germline ends. CDR3 sequence reads: CASSLILNQETQYF. CDR3 DNA sequence: TGTGCCAGCAGCTTAATATTGAATCAAGAGACCCAGTACTTC.

The chain combines TRBV14 with TRBJ1-2, with unresolved D. Germline CDR1 SGHDN, CDR2 FVKESK. This CDR3 comprises 12 residues. V was trimmed by 4 bases and J by 2 bases, leaving 5 bases between them. The DNA for the CDR3 is TGTGCCAGCAGCCCGAAAAACTATGGCTACACCTTC. It is translated as CASSPKNYGYTF. The variable domain in full, with the rest retrieved from reference TRBV14 and TRBJ1-2, is EAGVTQFPSHSVIEKGQTVTLRCDPISGHDNLYWYRRVMGKEIKFLLHFVKESKQDESGMPNNRFLAERTGGTYSTLKVQPAELEDSGVYFCASSPKNYGYTFGSGTRLTVV.

The rearrangement joins TRBV29-1 to TRBJ1-1; D may be TRBD1 (6 bases). Germline values: CDR1 SQVTM, CDR2 ANQGSEA. The CDR3 is made up of 12 amino acids. V was pared by 8 bases and J by 2 bases, with 12 bases between. The CDR3, as DNA: TGCAGCCACGAGGGGGATAACACTGAAGCTTTCTTT. Its translation: CSHEGDNTEAFF.

The V and J genes are TRBV20-1 and TRBJ2-4; the match to TRBD2 covers 7 bases. CDR1 is DFQATT and CDR2 is SNEGSKA in the germline V gene (reference sequence). This CDR3 has 14 amino acids. Trimming cost V 6 bases and J 10 bases; bases outside gene matches: 15. DNA of the CDR3: TGCAGTGCCCCCCTTGGCGGGGGATATGGGATTCAGTACTTC. Amino acids: CSAPLGGGYGIQYF.